This TCR beta chain appears in the sequencing data of a study of long-term antiretroviral therapy in people with HIV (dated by TCRdb to the early 2020s). Regarding the complete study: The earliest samples were collected about a decade before the 2015 WHO recommendation for immediate ART, when ART was typically delayed until CD4 counts fell. A retrospective serial study tested whether changes in peripheral blood TRB repertoire composition and diversity were associated with ART initiation and durable HIV suppression. Test extractions of a monoclonal T-cell line alongside some 35 polyclonal samples showed no cross-contamination during QIAcube processing. About 40% of the 30 participants with HIV were female. A total of 192 cryopreserved PBMC samples were contributed to the cohort by 30 adults with confirmed HIV infection, with samples collected serially over a mean of about 6 years (range 1-12).

Comments on this clone: This receptor's antigen is unknown. Nothing much larger sits one base from this clone, and base qualities are not available.

The immunoSEQ hsTCRB v3.0 assay was used at survey level resolution to sequence the TRB variable region. TRB sequencing targeted a depth of about 35,000-50,000 T-cell genomes per sample. Pooled TRB libraries were sequenced on an Illumina MiSeq with a v3 150-cycle kit. The original pipeline was this. Repertoire analysis was performed in R inside a reproducible Nextflow workflow that covered QC, data transformation and analysis. LymphoSeq2, an R package for exploring AIRR-Seq data, was used to implement custom analyses. A few samples that produced fewer than 5000 total TRB sequences were removed, so 150 to 200 HIV repertoires were analyzed. Of the roughly 190 retained HIV repertoires, approximately 60 were collected before and roughly 130 after ART initiation. Repertoires were downsampled to 5000 TRB nucleotide sequences, and summary statistics were averaged over 100 downsampling iterations. Only TRB sequences with CDR3 regions of at least seven amino acids were retained for analysis. Diversity was assessed using a clonality score derived from Shannon entropy and using the Gini coefficient. Repertoire networks linked the top 5000 CDR3 amino acid sequences whenever two sequences differed by an edit distance of one. For TRB CDR3 amino acid sequences, antigen specificity groups and MHC restriction were predicted with GLIPH2. To flag known associations with CMV, EBV, HIV or tissue antigens, CDR3 amino acid sequences were compared against VDJdb and McPAS-TCR. Pre-ART, post-ART and control groups were compared with Wilcoxon signed-rank tests and Holm-Bonferroni correction. TCRdb re-hosts the immuneACCESS table, in-frame sequences only. Its copies lack some clones; in the studies checked, an unresolved V gene accounts for under half of them, and the cause for the rest is not known. The V and J calls and clone size come from that table; D and trimming were worked out from the DNA. This sample gives 32,000 or so clones in total; more than 60% of them show up just once. The ten largest make up just over 7% of the sample.

To be included, a participant needed at least one PBMC sample from before ART initiation plus at least two post-ART samples. All participants with HIV were treated in the United States of America. Before DNA extraction, cryopreserved samples of roughly 0.85-10 million PBMC were thawed and washed. At the time of the earliest PBMC sample, participants with HIV were aged between about 23 and 54 years. Per participant, PBMC samples came from 1-4 timepoints prior to ART initiation and 2-8 timepoints following ART initiation, for a median of 7 samples. Serial HIV viral load, CD4+ T-cell count, ART history and demographic data were obtained for every participant. Genomic DNA was extracted from unsorted PBMC with a Qiagen kit on a QIAcube, with processing performed in batches of 12 samples. Broad study findings and their caveats: ART initiation was associated with a significant increase in TRB diversity, but diversity stayed significantly below transplant donor controls even after long-term ART. Since PBMC availability was limited, sequencing covered only the TCR beta chain, with no alpha chain pairing. The samples span the years 2004 to 2017, and the ART regimens used at that time may not be as effective as current regimens. Narrower CDR3 length ranges were observed in HIV repertoires than in controls, and an antigen-experienced repertoire with only a slight naive shift after ART was suggested by the network structure. Because pre-ART samples had limited cell numbers, unsorted PBMC were profiled rather than sorted CD4+ and CD8+ T cells. Expanded TRB clones identified before ART initiation dominated the repertoire at all time points, although this dominance fluctuated and declined in many PLHIV after ART. Inferences about post-ART repertoire changes are limited because no data were available on ART adherence, viral resistance or therapy changes.

V was cut back by 3 bases and J by 1 base, leaving a gap of 9 bases between them. The CDR3 starts with the cysteine, ends with the phenylalanine, and has 14 residues. The retained sequence is limited to the CDR3, 42 bases, with the frame set at the first base. CDR1 SGHAT and CDR2 FQNNGV are derived from the germline V gene. The rearranged segments are TRBV11-2 and TRBJ1-2, with a weak D call of TRBD1 (5 bases match). The sample in question was unsorted PBMCs, obtained 2 years after starting antiretroviral therapy. The clonotype was recovered from a woman in her forties or fifties with HIV. The DNA reads as follows: TGTGCCAGCAGCTTTAATGGACATAACTATGGCTACACCTTC. This encodes CASSFNGHNYGYTF.